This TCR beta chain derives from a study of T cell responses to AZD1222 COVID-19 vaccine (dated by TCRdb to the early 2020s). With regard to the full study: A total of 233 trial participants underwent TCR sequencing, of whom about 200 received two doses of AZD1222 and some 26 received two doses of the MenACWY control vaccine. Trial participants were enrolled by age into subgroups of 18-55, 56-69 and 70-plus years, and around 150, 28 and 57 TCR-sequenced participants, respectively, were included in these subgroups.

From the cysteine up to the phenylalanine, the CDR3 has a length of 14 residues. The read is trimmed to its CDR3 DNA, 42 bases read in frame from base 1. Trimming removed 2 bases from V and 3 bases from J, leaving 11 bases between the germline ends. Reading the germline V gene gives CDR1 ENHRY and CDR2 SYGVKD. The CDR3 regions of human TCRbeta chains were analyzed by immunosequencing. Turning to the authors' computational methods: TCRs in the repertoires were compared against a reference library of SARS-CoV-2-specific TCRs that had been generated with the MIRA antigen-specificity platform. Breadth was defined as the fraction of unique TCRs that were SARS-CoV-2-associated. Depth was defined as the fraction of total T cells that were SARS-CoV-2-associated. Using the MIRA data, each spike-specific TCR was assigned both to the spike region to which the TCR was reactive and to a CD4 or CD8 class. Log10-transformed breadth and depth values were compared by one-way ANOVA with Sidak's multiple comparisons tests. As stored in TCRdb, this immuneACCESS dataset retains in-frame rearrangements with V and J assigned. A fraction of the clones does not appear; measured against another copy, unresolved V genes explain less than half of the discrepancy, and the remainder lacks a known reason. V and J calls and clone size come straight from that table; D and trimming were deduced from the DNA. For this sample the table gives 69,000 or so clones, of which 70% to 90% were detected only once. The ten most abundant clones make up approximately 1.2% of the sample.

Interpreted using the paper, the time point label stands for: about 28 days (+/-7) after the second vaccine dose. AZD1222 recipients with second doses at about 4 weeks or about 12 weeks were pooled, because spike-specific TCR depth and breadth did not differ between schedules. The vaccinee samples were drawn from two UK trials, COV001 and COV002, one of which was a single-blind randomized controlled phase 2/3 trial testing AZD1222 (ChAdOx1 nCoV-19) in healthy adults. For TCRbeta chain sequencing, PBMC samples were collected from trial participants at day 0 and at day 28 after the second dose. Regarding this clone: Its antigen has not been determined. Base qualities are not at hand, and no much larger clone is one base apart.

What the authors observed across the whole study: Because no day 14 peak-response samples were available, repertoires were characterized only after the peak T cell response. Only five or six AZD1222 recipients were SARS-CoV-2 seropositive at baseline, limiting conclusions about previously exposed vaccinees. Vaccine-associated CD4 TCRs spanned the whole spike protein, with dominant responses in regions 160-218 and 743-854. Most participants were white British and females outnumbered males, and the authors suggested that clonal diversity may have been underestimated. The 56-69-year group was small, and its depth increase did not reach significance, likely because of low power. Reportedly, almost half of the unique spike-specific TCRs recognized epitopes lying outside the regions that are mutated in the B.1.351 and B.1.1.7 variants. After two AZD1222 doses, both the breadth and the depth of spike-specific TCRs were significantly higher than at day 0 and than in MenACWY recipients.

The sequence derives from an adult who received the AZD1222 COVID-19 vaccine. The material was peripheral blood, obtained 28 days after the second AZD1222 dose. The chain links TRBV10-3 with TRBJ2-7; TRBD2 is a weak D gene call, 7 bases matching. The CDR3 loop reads CAISEGGGGYEQYF. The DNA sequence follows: TGTGCCATCAGTGAGGGGGGAGGGGGCTACGAGCAGTACTTC.